This T cell receptor beta chain was identified during a study of response to subunit inactivated influenza vaccine. General observations from the study: Authors suggested that a seasonal influenza vaccination recruits few new T cells each time.

This CDR3 contains 14 residues. Trimming removed 3 bases from V and 8 bases from J; junction bases left unmatched: 7. CDR1 is SGHRS, CDR2 YFSETQ, per germline. Of note for this clonotype: Its matching antigen is unknown.

TCRdb fed the RT-PCR reads into MiXCR, producing one record per CDR3 protein. The sample shows 650,000 to 800,000 distinct CDR3 sequences, approximately 13% of them seen only once. The clonotype originates from a man aged 50-60 years who received an inactivated influenza vaccine. Sequences were derived from PBMCs from blood, sampled around 15 days before vaccination. This chain uses TRBV5-1 with TRBJ1-5; 8 nucleotides match TRBD1. CDR3 bases: TGCGCCAGCAGCTGGACAGGGAACGGGGAGCCCCAGCATTTT. This codes for CASSWTGNGEPQHF.